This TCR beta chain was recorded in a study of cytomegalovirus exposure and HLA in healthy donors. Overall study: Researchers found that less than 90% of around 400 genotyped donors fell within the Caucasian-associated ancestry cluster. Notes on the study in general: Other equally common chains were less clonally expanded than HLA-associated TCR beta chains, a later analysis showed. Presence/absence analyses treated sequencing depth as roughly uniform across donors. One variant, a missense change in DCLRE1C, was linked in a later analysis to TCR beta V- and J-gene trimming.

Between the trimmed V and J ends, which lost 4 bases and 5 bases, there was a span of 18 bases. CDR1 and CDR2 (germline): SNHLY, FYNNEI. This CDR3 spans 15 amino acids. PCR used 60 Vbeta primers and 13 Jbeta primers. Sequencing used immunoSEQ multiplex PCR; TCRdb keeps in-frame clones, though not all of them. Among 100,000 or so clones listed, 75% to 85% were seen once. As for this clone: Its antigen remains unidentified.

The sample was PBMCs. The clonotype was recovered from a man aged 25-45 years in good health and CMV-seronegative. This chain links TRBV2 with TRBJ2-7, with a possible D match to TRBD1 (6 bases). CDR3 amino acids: CASSARQALANEQYF. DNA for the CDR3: TGTGCCAGCAGTGCTAGACAGGCCCTGGCAAACGAGCAGTACTTC.